These T cell receptor beta chains were read from a single sample in a study of T-cell reconstitution after alpha-beta-depleted transplantation in children. TCRdb passed the PCR reads through MiXCR, listing each CDR3 protein once. The table has a few hundred thousand distinct CDR3 sequences, 25% to 30% seen once; the top ten hold about 35%. The sample was PBMCs, taken before TCRalphabeta/CD19-depleted stem cell transplant. The origin of the receptors is a boy in the first two years of life with Wiskott-Aldrich syndrome, due to receive a stem cell transplant. CDR3s include the opening cysteine and the closing phenylalanine or tryptophan. Fields, in order: D gene, J gene, V gene, clone size, CDR3 DNA, CDR3 protein. The D gene is left open where the match is weak. Size is omitted from some rows. Given values are once, few, many or a class for expanded clones.

>TRBD2|TRBJ2-7|TRBV20-1|few
TGCAGTGCTAGAGTAAGAATAGCGGGAGGCAACCACTTC
CSARVRIAGGNHF
>-|TRBJ2-7|TRBV6-2/TRBV6-3|-
TGTGCCAGCAGTTACCCCTACGAGCAGTACTTC
CASSYPYEQYF
>TRBD1|TRBJ1-1|TRBV5-1|few
TGCGCCAGCAGCAGGACAGGGAGCAACACTGAAGCTTTCTTT
CASSRTGSNTEAFF
>-|TRBJ2-5|TRBV5-4|-
TGTGCCAGCAGCTTTAACGGAGGGCTACAAGAGACCCAGTACTTC
CASSFNGGLQETQYF
>-|TRBJ2-2|TRBV15|-
TGTGCCACCAGCAGAGAAACCGGGGAGCTGTTTTTT
CATSRETGELFF
>TRBD1|TRBJ2-2|TRBV18|-
TGTGCCAGCTCACAGGCGGGACAGGCCACCGGGGAGCTGTTTTTT
CASSQAGQATGELFF
>-|TRBJ2-7|TRBV30|few
TGTGCCTGGAGTGGTACAGCCTTCTCCCCCTACGAGCAGTACTTC
CAWSGTAFSPYEQYF
>-|TRBJ2-5|TRBV12-3/TRBV12-4|-
TGTGCCAGCAGTTCCAGCGGCGTTAGCCAGACCCAGTACTTC
CASSSSGVSQTQYF
>TRBD2|TRBJ2-7|TRBV18|once
TGTGCCAGCTCACCTTTAGCGGGAGCTTCCTACGAGCAGTACTTC
CASSPLAGASYEQYF
>TRBD2|TRBJ2-1|TRBV12-3/TRBV12-4|-
TGTGCCAGCAGTTTTGATAGCGGGAGCCACAATCCTGAGCAGTTCTTC
CASSFDSGSHNPEQFF
>TRBD2|TRBJ2-1|TRBV12-3/TRBV12-4|many
TGTGCCAGCAGTTTACTAGCGGGTGAGCAGTTCTTC
CASSLLAGEQFF
>-|TRBJ2-1|TRBV3-1|once
TGTGCCAGCAGCCAAGGGGTTCCCAATGAGCAGTTCTTC
CASSQGVPNEQFF
>-|TRBJ2-1|TRBV5-1|few
TGCGCCAGCAGCTTGTTACGGGGCGCCCCCGACAATGAGCAGTTCTTC
CASSLLRGAPDNEQFF
>TRBD1|TRBJ2-7|TRBV27|-
TGTGCCAGCAGTAAGGGTACGGGACAGGGTCCCTACGAGCAGTACTTC
CASSKGTGQGPYEQYF
>TRBD2|TRBJ2-2|TRBV10-3|-
TGTGCCATCAGTGAACCAGCGGGAGTCGGGACCGGGGAGCTGTTTTTT
CAISEPAGVGTGELFF